The 6 T cell receptor beta chains below come from one sample, sequenced in a study of control samples from healthy donors and cancer patients. Sequenced by immunoSEQ multiplex PCR; TCRdb stores in-frame clones only, minus some. This repertoire shows 90,000 to 100,000 clones, 70% to 80% found once; its top ten account for 10%. Sequencing used blood. The receptors shown here come from a woman aged 30 to 39 in good health.

The J gene is TRBJ2-5, the V gene TRBV9; D uncertain. The CDR3 is made up of 14 amino acids. V was shortened by 0 bases and J by 7 bases, with 13 bases between the two germline ends. The V gene's germline CDR1 is SGDLS and CDR2 YYNGEE. The CDR3 reads CASSVDASIGTQYF. CDR3 DNA sequence: TGTGCCAGCAGCGTAGACGCGTCCATAGGGACCCAGTACTTC.

The V and J genes are TRBV5-1 and TRBJ1-3; D is ambiguous. Per the germline V gene, CDR1 is SGHRS and CDR2 is YFSETQ. The CDR3 runs 15 residues. V lost 0 bases, J lost 2 bases, and 9 bases lay in between. DNA for the CDR3: TGCGCCAGCAGCTTGGATTGGGGTGCTGGAAACACCATATATTTT. It is translated as CASSLDWGAGNTIYF.

This clone has just a few counts. The chain joins TRBV9 to TRBJ2-3; D might be TRBD1 (5 bases). CDR3 length: 15 amino acids. The germline V and J ends were trimmed by 0 bases and 4 bases, with 12 bases remaining between them. Germline V gene sequence: CDR1 SGDLS, CDR2 YYNGEE. The CDR3 reads CASSVAQGFPDTQYF. Here the CDR3 DNA reads TGTGCCAGCAGCGTAGCCCAGGGTTTCCCAGATACGCAGTATTTT.

The chain joins TRBV19 to TRBJ2-6; weak D call: TRBD2 (6 bases). CDR1 is LNHDA, CDR2 SQIVND, per germline (reference sequence). The CDR3 is 16 residues long. The V gene lost 5 bases and the J gene lost 0 bases, with 11 bases spanning the gap. The CDR3 reads CASSAGRRSGANVLTF. CDR3 nucleotide sequence: TGTGCCAGTAGTGCGGGACGGCGCTCTGGGGCCAACGTCCTGACTTTC.

The chain uses TRBV24-1 and TRBJ1-1; 7 bases fit TRBD1. The germline CDR1 and CDR2 sequences are KGHDR and SFDVKD. The trim removed 1 base at V and 0 bases at J, leaving 10 bases unmatched. CDR3 length: 18 amino acids. This CDR3 is CATSDLFRGRVVNTEAFF. DNA for the CDR3: TGTGCCACCAGTGATTTATTTAGGGGGCGAGTTGTGAACACTGAAGCTTTCTTT.

The genes are TRBV6-6 and TRBJ2-3; TRBD2 agrees at 10 bases. Trimming took 5 bases from V and 2 from J; bases not matched to a gene: 4. Per germline, CDR1 MNHNY and CDR2 SVGAGI (reference sequence). The CDR3 loop spans 15 amino acids. The CDR3 region is CASSRTSGYTDTQYF. The CDR3 bases are TGTGCCAGCAGTAGGACTAGCGGATACACAGATACGCAGTATTTT.